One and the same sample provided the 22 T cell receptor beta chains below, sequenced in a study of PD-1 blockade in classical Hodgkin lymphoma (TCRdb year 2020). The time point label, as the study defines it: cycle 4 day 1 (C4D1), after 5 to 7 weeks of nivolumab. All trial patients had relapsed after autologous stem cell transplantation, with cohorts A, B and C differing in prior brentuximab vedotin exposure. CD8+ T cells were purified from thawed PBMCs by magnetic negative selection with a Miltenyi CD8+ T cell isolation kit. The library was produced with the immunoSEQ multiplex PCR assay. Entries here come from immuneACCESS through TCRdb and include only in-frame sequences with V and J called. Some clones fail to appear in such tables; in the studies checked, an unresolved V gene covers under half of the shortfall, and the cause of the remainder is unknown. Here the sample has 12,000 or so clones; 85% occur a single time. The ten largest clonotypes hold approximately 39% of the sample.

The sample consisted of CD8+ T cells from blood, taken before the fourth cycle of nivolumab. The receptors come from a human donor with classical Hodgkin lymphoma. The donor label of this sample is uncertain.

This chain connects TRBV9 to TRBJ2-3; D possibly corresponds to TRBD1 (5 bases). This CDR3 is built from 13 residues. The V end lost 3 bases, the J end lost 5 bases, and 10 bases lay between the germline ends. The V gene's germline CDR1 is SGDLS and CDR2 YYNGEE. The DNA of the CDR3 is TGTGCCAGCAGCGCGGCGACAGTAGATACGCAGTATTTT. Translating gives CASSAATVDTQYF. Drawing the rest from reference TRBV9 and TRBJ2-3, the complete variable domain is DSGVTQTPKHLITATGQRVTLRCSPRSGDLSVYWYQQSLDQGLQFLIQYYNGEERAKGNILERFSAQQFPDLHSELNLSSLELGDSALYFCASSAATVDTQYFGPGTRLTVL.

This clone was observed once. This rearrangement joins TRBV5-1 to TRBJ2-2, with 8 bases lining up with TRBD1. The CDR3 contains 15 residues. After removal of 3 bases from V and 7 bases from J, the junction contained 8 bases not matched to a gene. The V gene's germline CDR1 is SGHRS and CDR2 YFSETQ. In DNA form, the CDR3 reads TGCGCCAGCAGCTGGGGCCAGGGGGCAGTCGGGGAGCTGTTTTTT. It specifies CASSWGQGAVGELFF.

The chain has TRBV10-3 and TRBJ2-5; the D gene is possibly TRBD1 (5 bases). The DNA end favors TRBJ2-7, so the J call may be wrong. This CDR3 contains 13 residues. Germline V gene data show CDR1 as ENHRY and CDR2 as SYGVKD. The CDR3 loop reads CAITAGLSYEQYF. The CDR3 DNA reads TGTGCCATCACAGCAGGGCTCTCCTACGAGCAGTACTTC.

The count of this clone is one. The CDR3 DNA sequence: TGTGCCAGCAGTTACTCGTCCAGCGTCCAGTTCTTC. Encoded protein: CASSYSSSVQFF. This rearrangement joins TRBV6-5 to TRBJ2-1, with D uncertain. Germline loops: CDR1 MNHEY, CDR2 SVGAGI. The V gene lost 0 bases and the J gene lost 13 bases, with 10 bases spanning the gap. This CDR3 is built from 12 residues.

The chain's CDR3 is CASSTGTGSYEQYF. CDR3 sequence (DNA): TGTGCCAGCAGTACCGGGACGGGATCCTACGAGCAGTACTTC. The chain links TRBV14 to TRBJ2-7, with D tentatively TRBD1 or TRBD2 (5 bases each). V lost 6 bases to trimming and J lost 1 base, with 13 bases between them. Germline CDR1 and CDR2: SGHDN and FVKESK. CDR3 length equals 14 residues.

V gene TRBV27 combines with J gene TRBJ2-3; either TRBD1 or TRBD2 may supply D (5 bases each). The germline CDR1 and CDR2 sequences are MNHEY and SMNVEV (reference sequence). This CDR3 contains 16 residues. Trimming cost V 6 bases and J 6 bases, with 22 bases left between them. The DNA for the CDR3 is TGTGCCAGCAGCTTAGCTTCTAGTTGGGGGTCCGATACGCAGTATTTT. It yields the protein CASSLASSWGSDTQYF.

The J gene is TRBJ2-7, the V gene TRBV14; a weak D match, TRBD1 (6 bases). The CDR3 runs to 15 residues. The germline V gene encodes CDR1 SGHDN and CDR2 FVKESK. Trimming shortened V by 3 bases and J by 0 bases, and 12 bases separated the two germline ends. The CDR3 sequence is CASSHIQGFSYEQYF. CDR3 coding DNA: TGTGCCAGCAGCCATATCCAGGGGTTCTCCTACGAGCAGTACTTC.

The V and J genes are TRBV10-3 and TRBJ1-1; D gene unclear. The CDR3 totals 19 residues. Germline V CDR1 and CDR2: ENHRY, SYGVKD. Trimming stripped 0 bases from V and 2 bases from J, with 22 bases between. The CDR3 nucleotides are TGTGCCATCAGTGAGTCGAGTCTTTTAATCGGACCGCTAAACACTGAAGCTTTCTTT. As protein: CAISESSLLIGPLNTEAFF.

CDR3 in DNA: TGTGCCACACGAACCGATGGCTACACCTTC. This translates into CATRTDGYTF. This chain connects TRBV19 to TRBJ1-2; no firm D call. The CDR3 has 10 amino acids. The germline V gene has CDR1 LNHDA and CDR2 SQIVND (reference sequence). The germline V and J ends were trimmed by 10 bases and 6 bases, with 9 bases remaining between them. The full variable domain, rest sourced from reference TRBV19 and TRBJ1-2, is DGGITQSPKYLFRKEGQNVTLSCEQNLNHDAMYWYRQDPGQGLRLIYYSQIVNDFQKGDIAEGYSVSREKKESFPLTVTSAQKNPTAFYLCATRTDGYTFGSGTRLTVV.

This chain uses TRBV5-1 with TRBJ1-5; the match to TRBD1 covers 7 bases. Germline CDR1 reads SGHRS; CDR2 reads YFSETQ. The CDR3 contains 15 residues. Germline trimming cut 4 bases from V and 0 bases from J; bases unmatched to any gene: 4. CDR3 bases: TGCGCCAGCAGCCTGGGGACAGATAGCAATCAGCCCCAGCATTTT. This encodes CASSLGTDSNQPQHF.

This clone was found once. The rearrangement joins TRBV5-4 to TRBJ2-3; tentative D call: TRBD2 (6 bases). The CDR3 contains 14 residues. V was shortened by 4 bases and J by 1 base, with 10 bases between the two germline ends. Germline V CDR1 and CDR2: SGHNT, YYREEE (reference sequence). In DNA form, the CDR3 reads TGTGCCAGCAGCGGGGCTAGCGGCACAGATACGCAGTATTTT. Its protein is CASSGASGTDTQYF.

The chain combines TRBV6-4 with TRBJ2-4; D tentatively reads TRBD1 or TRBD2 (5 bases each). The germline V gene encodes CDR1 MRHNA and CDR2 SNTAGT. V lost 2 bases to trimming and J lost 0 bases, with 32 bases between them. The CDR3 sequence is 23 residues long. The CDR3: CASSDPGGNSFCLGVLAKNIQYF. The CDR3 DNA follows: TGTGCCAGCAGTGACCCTGGTGGCAACTCTTTCTGCTTGGGGGTACTAGCCAAAAACATTCAGTACTTC.

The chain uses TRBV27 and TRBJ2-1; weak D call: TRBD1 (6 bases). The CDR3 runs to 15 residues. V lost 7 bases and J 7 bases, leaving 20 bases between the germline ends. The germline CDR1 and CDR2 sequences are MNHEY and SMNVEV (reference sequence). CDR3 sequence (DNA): TGTGCCAGCACCCTGGGGGCTGCCGGGTGGAATGAGCAGTTCTTC. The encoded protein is CASTLGAAGWNEQFF.

The DNA for the CDR3 is TGTGCCAGCAGCCAAGAATTAGCAGGAAACACCATATATTTT. Its translation is CASSQELAGNTIYF. The rearrangement uses TRBV4-2 and TRBJ1-3; no firm D call. Trimming took 0 bases from V and 4 from J, leaving 7 bases between them. This CDR3 has 14 residues. Germline V CDR1 and CDR2: LGHNA, YNFKEQ.

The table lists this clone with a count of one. The CDR3 region is CASSHTPGEEKLFF. CDR3 DNA: TGTGCCAGCAGCCATACTCCAGGGGAAGAAAAACTGTTTTTT. The V call is TRBV6-5, the J call TRBJ1-4; weak D call: TRBD1 (6 bases). Germline V gives CDR1 MNHEY, CDR2 SVGAGI. CDR3 length equals 14 residues. Trimming cost V 6 bases and J 8 bases, with 16 bases left between them.

DNA of the CDR3: TGTGCCAGCAGCGTTCCCGGGACGGCCTGGGCTGGGGCCAACGTCCTGACTTTC. Amino acids: CASSVPGTAWAGANVLTF. V gene TRBV9 combines with J gene TRBJ2-6, with D possibly called TRBD1 or TRBD2 (5 bases each). The CDR3 spans 18 residues. From germline, CDR1 is SGDLS and CDR2 YYNGEE. V was shortened by 2 bases and J by 2 bases, with 17 bases between the two germline ends.

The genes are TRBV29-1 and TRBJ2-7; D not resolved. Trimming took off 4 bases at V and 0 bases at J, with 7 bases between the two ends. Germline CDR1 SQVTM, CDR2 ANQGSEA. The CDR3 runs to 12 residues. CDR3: CSVGGYSYEQYF. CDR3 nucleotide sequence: TGCAGCGTTGGCGGCTACTCCTACGAGCAGTACTTC.

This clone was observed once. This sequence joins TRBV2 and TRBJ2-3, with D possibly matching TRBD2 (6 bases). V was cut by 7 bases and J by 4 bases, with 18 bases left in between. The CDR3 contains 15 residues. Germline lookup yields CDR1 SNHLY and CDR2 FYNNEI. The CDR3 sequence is CASTPNGRESDTQYF. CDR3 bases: TGTGCCAGCACTCCGAACGGGCGGGAATCAGATACGCAGTATTTT.

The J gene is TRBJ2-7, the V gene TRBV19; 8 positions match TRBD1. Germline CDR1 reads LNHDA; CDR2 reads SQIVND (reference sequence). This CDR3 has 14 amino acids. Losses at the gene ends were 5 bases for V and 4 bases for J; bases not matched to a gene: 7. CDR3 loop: CASSSQGAVYEQYF. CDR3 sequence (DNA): TGTGCCAGTAGTTCGCAGGGGGCAGTGTACGAGCAGTACTTC. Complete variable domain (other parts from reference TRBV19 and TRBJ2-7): DGGITQSPKYLFRKEGQNVTLSCEQNLNHDAMYWYRQDPGQGLRLIYYSQIVNDFQKGDIAEGYSVSREKKESFPLTVTSAQKNPTAFYLCASSSQGAVYEQYFGPGTRLTVT.

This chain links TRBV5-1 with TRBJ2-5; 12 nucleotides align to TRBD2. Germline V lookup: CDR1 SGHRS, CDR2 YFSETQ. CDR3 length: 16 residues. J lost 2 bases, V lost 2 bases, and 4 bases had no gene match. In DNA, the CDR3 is TGCGCCAGCAGCTTAGGACTAGCGGGAACACAAGAGACCCAGTACTTC. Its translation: CASSLGLAGTQETQYF. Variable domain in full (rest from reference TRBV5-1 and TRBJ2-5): KAGVTQTPRYLIKTRGQQVTLSCSPISGHRSVSWYQQTPGQGLQFLFEYFSETQRNKGNFPGRFSGRQFSNSRSEMNVSTLELGDSALYLCASSLGLAGTQETQYFGPGTRLLVL.

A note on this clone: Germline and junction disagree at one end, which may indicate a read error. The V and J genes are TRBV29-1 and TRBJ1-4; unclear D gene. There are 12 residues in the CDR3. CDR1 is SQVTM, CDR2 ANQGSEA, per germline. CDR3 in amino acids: CSVEGSDPWRIF. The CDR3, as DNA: TGCAGCGTTGAAGGGTCGGACCCGTGGAGGATTTTT.

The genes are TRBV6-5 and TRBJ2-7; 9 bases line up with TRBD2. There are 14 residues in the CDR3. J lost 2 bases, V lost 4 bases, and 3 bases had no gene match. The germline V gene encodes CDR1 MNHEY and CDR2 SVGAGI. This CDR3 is CASSSTSGAYEQYF. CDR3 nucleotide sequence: TGTGCCAGCAGTTCGACTAGCGGAGCCTACGAGCAGTACTTC.